This TCR beta chain emerged from a study of blood T cell repertoires in COVID-19. Study at large: PBMCs, B-cell-depleted T cells, or T cells provided the cDNA or gDNA that made up the material.

The V gene's germline CDR1 is WSHSY and CDR2 SAAADI. There are 13 residues in the CDR3. Between the trimmed V and J ends, which lost 6 bases and 4 bases, there was a span of 10 bases. Sequencing was performed with immunoSEQ multiplex PCR; in TCRdb, only in-frame clones are kept and a portion is missing. The sample records about 100,000 clones, just over 85% being singletons. Sequencing was done on a sample of peripheral blood. The V call is TRBV10-2, the J call TRBJ2-1; weak D call: TRBD1 (5 bases). The receptor was derived from a woman aged 55-69 years in a cohort sampled during active or convalescent COVID-19. CDR3 nucleotide sequence: TGCGCCAGCAGAAGGGGTACTTACAATGAGCAGTTCTTC. This encodes CASRRGTYNEQFF.